Shown below are 30 T cell receptor beta chains from a single sample sequenced in a study of beta chain features in type 1 diabetes (dated by TCRdb to 2016 to 2018). Receptors were amplified or captured by the immunoSEQ multiplex PCR assay. The entire amount of isolated RNA was reverse transcribed using the High Capacity cDNA Reverse Transcription Kit, so the sequenced TCRB transcripts were expressed ones. TCRdb mirrors the immuneACCESS table, restricted to in-frame sequences. Some clones are absent from its copies; in checked studies, under half trace to an unresolved V gene, and the reason for the others is unknown. In all, the sample holds about 150,000 clones, and approximately 8.1% of those were seen once. The ten top clones hold 0.55% to 0.75% of the sample. The material sequenced was central memory CD4+ T cells from blood. These receptors all come from a man aged 18 to 35 in good health.

This clone has at least ten counts. This chain uses TRBV18 with TRBJ2-5, with TRBD1 matching 7 bases. Germline V lookup: CDR1 KGHSH, CDR2 LQKENI. The junction had 6 bases not matched to a gene; V was cut back by 1 base and J by 1 base. This CDR3 is built from 16 residues. The CDR3, as DNA: TGTGCCAGCTCACCACAGACGGGGACAGTCCAAGAGACCCAGTACTTC. It codes for CASSPQTGTVQETQYF.

This clone was seen only a few times. This chain connects TRBV6-5 to TRBJ2-7, with 9 bases matching TRBD1. V gave up 0 bases and J gave up 3 bases; unmatched junction bases: 3. This CDR3 is built from 15 residues. Germline CDR1 is MNHEY and CDR2 is SVGAGI. In nucleotides, the CDR3 is TGTGCCAGCAGTTACTCGGGGACAGGGCTCTACGAGCAGTACTTC. Translating it yields CASSYSGTGLYEQYF.

This sequence joins TRBV21-1 and TRBJ1-2; the table gives TRBD1 as D, unverified against the DNA. TRBV21-1 is flagged as a pseudogene. This CDR3 is built from 17 residues. The CDR3, as DNA: TGTGCCAGCAGCATACGAACAGGGGGGGGTCCTAACTATGGCTACACCTTC. Translation gives CASSIRTGGGPNYGYTF.

This clone was recorded a few times. The chain is built from TRBV4-3 and TRBJ2-7, with 9 bases aligning to TRBD1. The CDR3 is 17 residues long. The germline gives CDR1 LGHNA, CDR2 YSLEER. Trimming at V came to 5 bases and at J to 1 base, leaving 12 bases not matched to a gene. CDR3 sequence: CASSWNSGTGPSYEQYF. CDR3 bases: TGCGCCAGCAGCTGGAATTCCGGGACAGGGCCTTCCTACGAGCAGTACTTC.

A few counts support this clone. The chain joins TRBV2 to TRBJ1-2, with 10 bases that match TRBD1. The CDR3 runs to 14 residues. Per the germline V gene, CDR1 is SNHLY and CDR2 is FYNNEI. The ends lost 4 bases at V and 3 bases at J; junction bases unmatched: 2. The DNA for the CDR3 is TGTGCCAGCAGTGGGGACAGGGGACACTATGGCTACACCTTC. It codes for CASSGDRGHYGYTF.

This clone has a handful of counts. This sequence joins TRBV7-2 and TRBJ1-1; the match to TRBD1 covers 10 bases. Germline values: CDR1 SGHTA, CDR2 FQGNSA. There are 13 residues in the CDR3. Germline trimming cut 1 base from V and 11 bases from J; bases unmatched to any gene: 4. CDR3 sequence reads: CASSLETGGRAFF. The CDR3 region has the DNA TGTGCCAGCAGCTTAGAGACAGGGGGCAGGGCTTTCTTT.

The chain uses TRBV11-1 and TRBJ2-7, with 9 bases matching TRBD2. Germline values: CDR1 SGHAT, CDR2 FQDESV (reference sequence). The CDR3 extends over 14 amino acids. Trimming cost V 3 bases and J 4 bases; bases outside gene matches: 4. CDR3 sequence: CASSLAGGSYEQYF. The CDR3 coding sequence is TGTGCCAGCAGCTTGGCGGGAGGGTCATACGAGCAGTACTTC.

The rearrangement joins TRBV29-1 to TRBJ2-1; tentatively, D is TRBD1 (5 bases). This CDR3 has 12 residues. The germline V and J ends were trimmed by 4 bases and 5 bases, with 9 bases remaining between them. The germline V gene has CDR1 SQVTM and CDR2 ANQGSEA. Written as DNA, the CDR3 is TGCAGCGTTGGTCAGGGCGACAATGAGCAGTTCTTC. It translates to CSVGQGDNEQFF.

This clone was seen only a few times. The V call is TRBV7-2, the J call TRBJ1-5; TRBD1 agrees at 9 bases. The CDR3 runs to 14 residues. Trimming at V came to 5 bases and at J to 5 bases, leaving 4 bases not matched to a gene. CDR1 SGHTA and CDR2 FQGNSA come from the germline V gene. CDR3 sequence: CASSTGQGHQPQHF. CDR3 in DNA: TGTGCCAGCAGCACCGGACAGGGGCATCAGCCCCAGCATTTT.

In this sample, this clone turned up a few times. The chain uses TRBV7-9 and TRBJ1-1; TRBD1 matches 9 bases. The CDR3 spans 14 residues. Germline assignment: CDR1 SEHNR and CDR2 FQNEAQ (reference sequence). The V segment lost 5 bases and the J segment 7 bases; nucleotides outside the gene matches: 8. The CDR3, as DNA: TGTGCCAGCAGCGGGGGGGGACAGGGCATTGAAGCTTTCTTT. Amino acids: CASSGGGQGIEAFF.

This clone occurred many times. The rearrangement uses TRBV30 and TRBJ2-1; D unclear. Trimming shortened V by 0 bases and J by 1 base, and 10 bases separated the two germline ends. The CDR3 is 15 amino acids. In germline, CDR1 is GTSNPN, CDR2 SVGIG (reference sequence). Here the CDR3 DNA reads TGTGCCTGGAGTGTACCGAGCGTATCCTACAATGAGCAGTTCTTC. This sequence encodes CAWSVPSVSYNEQFF.

The genes are TRBV7-8 and TRBJ1-2; tentatively, D is TRBD1 (6 bases). V was pared by 8 bases and J by 8 bases, with 24 bases between. This CDR3 spans 15 amino acids. Germline loops: CDR1 SGHVS, CDR2 FQNEAQ. DNA of the CDR3: TGTGCCAGCGCTCCCTTGAGGGGGGGTACGGGAGGCTACACCTTC. Its protein is CASAPLRGGTGGYTF. The full variable domain, in which reference TRBV7-8 and TRBJ1-2 provide the parts outside the CDR3, is GAGVSQSPRYKVAKRGQDVALRCDPISGHVSLFWYQQALGQGPEFLTYFQNEAQLDKSGLPSDRFFAERPEGSVSTLKIQRTQQEDSAVYLCASAPLRGGTGGYTFGSGTRLTVV.

The gene calls are TRBV19 and TRBJ1-5, with 7 bases fitting TRBD1. CDR3 length: 14 residues. J gave up 4 bases and V 7 bases, and 7 bases lay outside the gene matches. Looked up from germline, CDR1 is LNHDA and CDR2 is SQIVND (reference sequence). The CDR3 loop reads CASTPGQMNQPQHF. For the CDR3, the DNA is TGTGCCAGTACTCCGGGACAGATGAATCAGCCCCAGCATTTT. Filled out from reference TRBV19 and TRBJ1-5, the complete variable domain reads DGGITQSPKYLFRKEGQNVTLSCEQNLNHDAMYWYRQDPGQGLRLIYYSQIVNDFQKGDIAEGYSVSREKKESFPLTVTSAQKNPTAFYLCASTPGQMNQPQHFGDGTRLSIL.

As regards this clone: Possible read error: a much larger clone is one base away. The rearrangement uses TRBV27 and TRBJ2-1; 9 nucleotides match TRBD2. The CDR3 length is 14 residues. Germline CDR1 and CDR2: MNHEY and SMNVEV (reference sequence). With V trimmed by 11 bases and J by 7 bases, 12 bases remained unmatched. Written as DNA, the CDR3 is TGTGCCTGTAGAGCCGGTAGCGGGGGTAATGAGCAGTTCTTC. Its translation is CACRAGSGGNEQFF.

This clone was seen more than once but under ten times. The junction shows a germline mismatch at one end, possibly a read error. CDR3 in DNA: TGTGCCATCAATGAGCAGGGCTCGGGCAATGAGCAGTTCTTC. As protein: CAINEQGSGNEQFF. The rearrangement links TRBV10-3 to TRBJ2-1, with D possibly being TRBD1 (5 bases). Germline-derived CDR1 and CDR2 are ENHRY and SYGVKD. The CDR3 consists of 14 residues.

The CDR3 reads CASSMDGGGTDTQYF. The CDR3, as DNA: TGTGCCAGTAGTATGGATGGAGGAGGCACAGATACGCAGTATTTT. The rearrangement uses TRBV19 and TRBJ2-3; D perhaps matches TRBD2 (5 bases). The germline CDR1 and CDR2 sequences are LNHDA and SQIVND (reference sequence). The V gene lost 3 bases and the J gene lost 1 base, with 11 bases spanning the gap. The CDR3 is 15 residues long.

This clone was observed a handful of times. The chain has TRBV4-3 and TRBJ1-4, with 8 nucleotides matching TRBD1. CDR3 length: 15 amino acids. Trimming cost V 2 bases and J 8 bases; bases outside gene matches: 7. The germline gives CDR1 LGHNA, CDR2 YSLEER. CDR3 loop: CASSQSGQGGEKLFF. The CDR3 DNA is TGCGCCAGCAGCCAATCCGGACAGGGTGGCGAAAAACTGTTTTTT.

This chain links TRBV19 with TRBJ2-1, with 7 bases matching TRBD2. V lost 4 bases to trimming and J lost 9 bases; unmatched junction nucleotides: 3. The CDR3 length is 12 residues. CDR1 LNHDA and CDR2 SQIVND come from the germline V gene (reference sequence). The CDR3 protein is CASSTKRGEQFF. The CDR3 DNA reads TGTGCCAGTAGTACTAAGCGGGGTGAGCAGTTCTTC.

This clone was picked up a small number of times. The chain links TRBV2 to TRBJ2-7, with a possible D match to TRBD2 (5 bases). V lost 0 bases and J 3 bases, leaving 9 bases between the germline ends. The CDR3 extends over 14 amino acids. Looked up from germline, CDR1 is SNHLY and CDR2 is FYNNEI. Here the CDR3 reads CASSEAGRGYEQYF. The CDR3 nucleotides are TGTGCCAGCAGTGAAGCTGGACGGGGCTACGAGCAGTACTTC.

The sample holds a few counts of this clone. The rearrangement links TRBV7-3 to TRBJ1-3; 9 bases agree with TRBD1. The junction had 14 bases not matched to a gene; V was cut back by 5 bases and J by 6 bases. The CDR3 consists of 17 residues. Germline CDR1 reads SGHTA; CDR2 reads FQGTGA. CDR3: CASSDRDRDVGENTIYF. CDR3 DNA sequence: TGTGCCAGCAGCGACCGGGACAGGGACGTTGGGGAAAACACCATATATTTT.

This clone showed up just a few times. The chain uses TRBV7-8 and TRBJ1-2, with 9 positions matching TRBD1. V was clipped by 5 bases and J by 2 bases; unmatched bases: 6. Germline CDR1 is SGHVS and CDR2 is FQNEAQ. The CDR3 length is 15 residues. CDR3 amino acids: CASSPKTGGNYGYTF. For the CDR3, the DNA is TGTGCCAGCAGCCCCAAAACAGGGGGCAACTATGGCTACACCTTC.

This clone was observed many times. The V call is TRBV28, the J call TRBJ2-7; D perhaps matches TRBD1 (5 bases). The CDR3 sequence is 14 residues long. In germline, CDR1 is MDHEN, CDR2 SYDVKM. V was trimmed by 5 bases and J by 2 bases, leaving 13 bases between them. In DNA form, the CDR3 reads TGTGCCAGCAGTGAGACAGTGGTCACCTACGAGCAGTACTTC. Its protein product is CASSETVVTYEQYF. The full variable domain, with the rest looked up from reference TRBV28 and TRBJ2-7, is DVKVTQSSRYLVKRTGEKVFLECVQDMDHENMFWYRQDPGLGLRLIYFSYDVKMKEKGDIPEGYSVSREKKERFSLILESASTNQTSMYLCASSETVVTYEQYFGPGTRLTVT.

This clone was counted between two and nine times. The rearrangement uses TRBV6-6 and TRBJ2-2; tentative D call: TRBD2 (6 bases). The CDR3 covers 14 residues. V lost 6 bases, J lost 2 bases, and 10 bases lay in between. Per germline, CDR1 MNHNY and CDR2 SVGAGI (reference sequence). The CDR3 DNA is TGTGCCAGCAGAATCGGGACTAACACCGGGGAGCTGTTTTTT. Its protein product is CASRIGTNTGELFF.

This clone came up many times. The CDR3 nucleotides are TGTGCCAGTAGTTTGGTGCGGAGGGAGAACACTGAAGCTTTCTTT. Its protein product is CASSLVRRENTEAFF. The gene calls are TRBV19 and TRBJ1-1; D not certain. The V end lost 5 bases, the J end lost 1 base, and 14 bases lay between the germline ends. The CDR3 covers 15 residues. CDR1 and CDR2 from the germline V gene are LNHDA and SQIVND (reference sequence).

This clone was observed a handful of times. The chain couples TRBV30 to TRBJ1-1, with TRBD1 matching over 8 bases. From germline, CDR1 is GTSNPN and CDR2 SVGIG (reference sequence). This CDR3 comprises 15 residues. The V gene end was trimmed by 5 bases and the J gene end by 3 bases; junction bases not matched to a gene: 11. The CDR3 region has the DNA TGTGCCTGGGTCCTAGGAGGACAGGGTCACACTGAAGCTTTCTTT. It is translated as CAWVLGGQGHTEAFF.

V is TRBV10-3 and J is TRBJ1-4; D uncertain. Germline V lookup: CDR1 ENHRY, CDR2 SYGVKD. V was shortened by 3 bases and J by 5 bases, with 7 bases between the two germline ends. This CDR3 is 13 amino acids long. CDR3 region: CAISERENEKLFF. CDR3 coding DNA: TGTGCCATCAGTGAAAGGGAGAATGAAAAACTGTTTTTT.

This clone was counted between two and nine times. V is TRBV4-3 and J is TRBJ1-5; no clear D. Trimming removed 4 bases from V and 4 bases from J, with 8 bases in between. The CDR3 has 13 amino acids. Looked up from germline, CDR1 is LGHNA and CDR2 is YSLEER. The CDR3 loop reads CASSPQANQPQHF. DNA of the CDR3: TGCGCCAGCAGCCCTCAAGCGAATCAGCCCCAGCATTTT.

The rearrangement uses TRBV18 and TRBJ2-3; a weak D match, TRBD1 (6 bases). V lost 3 bases, J lost 0 bases, and 10 bases lay in between. The CDR3 covers 15 residues. Germline V gene lookup returns CDR1 KGHSH and CDR2 LQKENI. The CDR3 bases are TGTGCCAGCTCACCGGGACACCAGAGCACAGATACGCAGTATTTT. It codes for CASSPGHQSTDTQYF.

This clone was seen more than once but under ten times. The chain combines TRBV28 with TRBJ2-1; TRBD1 might be the D (5 bases). This CDR3 is built from 15 residues. V was pared by 3 bases and J by 7 bases, with 16 bases between. The germline CDR1 and CDR2 sequences are MDHEN and SYDVKM. The CDR3 sequence: CASSLNQGLRNEQFF. The CDR3 DNA reads as TGTGCCAGCAGTTTGAACCAGGGTCTTAGGAATGAGCAGTTCTTC.

The J gene is TRBJ1-1, the V gene TRBV11-2; D may be TRBD1 (5 bases). CDR1 is SGHAT and CDR2 is FQNNGV in the germline V gene. This CDR3 is 13 amino acids long. V was shortened by 0 bases and J by 6 bases, with 8 bases between the two germline ends. CDR3 sequence: CASSLERGSEAFF. The CDR3 DNA reads TGTGCCAGCAGCTTAGAGCGGGGCTCTGAAGCTTTCTTT. Complete variable domain (other parts from reference TRBV11-2 and TRBJ1-1): EAGVAQSPRYKIIEKRQSVAFWCNPISGHATLYWYQQILGQGPKLLIQFQNNGVVDDSQLPKDRFSAERLKGVDSTLKIQPAKLEDSAVYLCASSLERGSEAFFGQGTRLTVV.